The sequence of this T cell receptor (beta chain) was determined in a study of T cell responses to AZD1222 COVID-19 vaccine. General study findings and limits: Donors were largely white British and mainly female; clonal diversity was possibly underestimated. Reportedly, nearly half of unique spike TCRs recognized epitopes outside B.1.351/B.1.1.7 mutations. Regions 160-218 and 743-854 dominated among vaccine-associated CD4 TCRs spanning spike.

Germline-derived CDR1 and CDR2 are MRHNA and SNTAGT. Trimming took 3 bases from V and 3 from J, leaving 11 bases between them. This CDR3 has 14 amino acids. As regards this clone: Its antigen is unknown.

The protocol was immunoSEQ multiplex PCR, while the TCRdb copy is restricted to in-frame clones and leaves out a portion. This sample has 110,000 to 150,000 clones, with roughly 90% found just once. This chain connects TRBV6-4 to TRBJ1-1; TRBD1 might be the D (6 bases). Source: peripheral blood, taken on day 0 of AZD1222 vaccination. The sequence derives from an adult in good health. In DNA form, the CDR3 reads TGTGCCAGCAGTGAATTCTACAGGGACACTGAAGCTTTCTTT. Protein sequence: CASSEFYRDTEAFF.